This T cell receptor (beta chain) is from a study of cytomegalovirus exposure and HLA in healthy donors (dated 2017 in TCRdb). Looking at the study overall: According to a later analysis, the approximately 120 validation repertoires were produced on the same platform as the 666 repertoires of the first cohort. In addition to the first cohort of about 650 subjects, a separate validation cohort of over 90 different subjects was used. The study combined high-throughput TCR immunosequencing, statistical association of individual TCRs with disease status, and machine learning to predict cytomegalovirus infection status. The aim of the study was to test whether cataloging public T cell receptors could identify signatures of past pathogen exposure.

To prepare the library, the immunoSEQ multiplex PCR assay was applied. In the source study's methods: A statistical classification framework was built to diagnose cytomegalovirus status from the catalog of TCR beta chain sequences. What TCRdb holds here is the immuneACCESS table cut down to in-frame rearrangements. Part of the clones is not present; checked against another copy, under half of the missing clones reflect an unresolved V gene, and the others are unexplained. From that table come the V and J calls and clone size; the DNA was used to work out D and trimming. The sample table shows some 60,000 clones, and 90% to 97% are seen once. The ten largest clones capture approximately 0.91% of the sample. What the research found in general, with its limitations: A total of 150 or so TCR beta chains were listed by the study as associated with cytomegalovirus. Three of the identified cytomegalovirus-associated TCR beta chains were confirmed in vitro to be specific for cytomegalovirus antigens. All 110 or so repertoires were used to score co-occurrence in the validation cohort in a later analysis, because that analysis had no HLA typing for the cohort. A later analysis found that TCRs clustered in the first cohort also tended to co-occur in the 110 or so validation repertoires, with about 94% of cluster scores above 0. It was suggested by the authors that the approach could potentially be generalized to other disease states and immunological phenotypes. Most TCR sequences were observed very rarely across donors, whereas some public TCRs were present in many individuals. Cytomegalovirus status was reported to be diagnosed by the classifier with high specificity and sensitivity in both the original and validation cohorts.

The donors were included in the validation cohort of over a hundred subjects, a group kept apart from the roughly 670-subject first cohort. A word on this clone: Its antigen is still unknown. Within one base of it there is no much larger clone, and no base qualities were kept.

For CDR1 and CDR2, the germline V gene (reference sequence) lists PRHDT and FYEKMQ. From the cysteine through the phenylalanine, the CDR3 covers 15 amino acids. This entry keeps only the CDR3 DNA: 45 bases, framed from base 1. Relative to germline, V is missing 4 bases and J is missing 2 bases, with 7 bases of the junction outside any gene match. The TCR sequence derives from a man younger than 35 in good health and CMV-seronegative. This chain joins TRBV13 to TRBJ2-5; TRBD1 fits 7 bases in the junction. Sequences were obtained from PBMCs. CDR3 sequence: CASSSPGTEQETQYF. The sequence in DNA is TGTGCCAGCAGCTCCCCCGGGACAGAGCAAGAGACCCAGTACTTC.